One sample yielded the 26 T cell receptor beta chains listed below, sequenced in a study of graft-versus-host responses after intestinal transplantation. Profiling relied on immunoSEQ multiplex PCR, and the TCRdb table lists in-frame clones only, not all of them. Of 50,000 or so clones in the sample, 90% to 95% were seen once. Sequenced here: PBMCs, sampled around 120 days after intestinal transplantation. These TCRs come from a human patient who received an intestinal transplant, so some T cells may come from the graft donor.

V is TRBV6-5 and J is TRBJ2-7; D unclear. Germline V lookup: CDR1 MNHEY, CDR2 SVGAGI. V was clipped by 7 bases and J by 1 base, with 11 bases between them. The CDR3 runs 13 residues. The CDR3 sequence is CASMGLRSYEQYF. CDR3 nucleotides: TGTGCCAGCATGGGTCTTCGATCCTACGAGCAGTACTTC.

The rearrangement uses TRBV9 and TRBJ2-1; 7 positions match TRBD2. With V trimmed by 0 bases and J by 7 bases, 13 bases remained unmatched. Germline V gives CDR1 SGDLS, CDR2 YYNGEE. This CDR3 contains 17 residues. This CDR3 reads CASSVGVWAGEGNEQFF. As DNA, the CDR3 is TGTGCCAGCAGCGTAGGAGTTTGGGCGGGAGAGGGAAATGAGCAGTTCTTC.

This sequence joins TRBV18 and TRBJ2-7; D not resolved. The germline V gene has CDR1 KGHSH and CDR2 LQKENI. This CDR3 region has 14 residues. Trimming cost V 2 bases and J 4 bases, with 12 bases left between them. CDR3 in amino acids: CASSPWGFPYEQYF. Written as DNA, the CDR3 is TGTGCCAGCTCACCATGGGGTTTTCCTTACGAGCAGTACTTC.

The genes are TRBV27 and TRBJ1-5; D is uncertain. The germline gives CDR1 MNHEY, CDR2 SMNVEV (reference sequence). The germline V and J ends were trimmed by 0 bases and 0 bases, with 9 bases remaining between them. The CDR3 spans 16 residues. The CDR3 here is CASSLSGFFSNQPQHF. The CDR3 DNA reads as TGTGCCAGCAGTTTATCCGGCTTTTTTAGCAATCAGCCCCAGCATTTT.

A few counts support this clone. The rearrangement joins TRBV4-1 to TRBJ1-2; no firm D call. The CDR3 has 15 residues. The germline gives CDR1 MGHRA, CDR2 YSYEKL. V dropped 0 bases and J dropped 4 bases, with 12 bases sitting between them. The CDR3 protein is CASSQDLSESYGYTF. The CDR3 region has the DNA TGCGCCAGCAGCCAAGATCTTTCCGAGAGCTATGGCTACACCTTC.

V and J are TRBV6-5 and TRBJ1-5, with 8 bases matching TRBD1. Germline values: CDR1 MNHEY, CDR2 SVGAGI. With 8 bases clipped from V and 5 bases from J, the junction kept 8 bases outside the gene matches. The CDR3 is 14 residues long. CDR3 DNA sequence: TGTGCCAGCGGCCCCGGGACAGGATATCAGCCCCAGCATTTT. Its protein product is CASGPGTGYQPQHF.

The gene calls are TRBV5-6 and TRBJ2-5, with 9 bases lining up with TRBD2. This CDR3 has 15 residues. Germline V gives CDR1 SGHDT, CDR2 YYEEEE. After removal of 2 bases from V and 1 base from J, the junction contained 3 bases not matched to a gene. CDR3 loop: CASSLSGGIQETQYF. Written as DNA, the CDR3 is TGTGCCAGCAGCTTAAGCGGGGGGATCCAAGAGACCCAGTACTTC.

The gene calls are TRBV28 and TRBJ1-1; D is unresolved. Germline V gives CDR1 MDHEN, CDR2 SYDVKM. The CDR3 has 15 amino acids. Trimming left V 1 base short and J 3 bases short, with 12 bases between. The CDR3 region has the DNA TGTGCCAGCAGTTTATCAAGCCATGGGGACACTGAAGCTTTCTTT. This translates into CASSLSSHGDTEAFF. The full variable domain, in which reference TRBV28 and TRBJ1-1 provide the parts outside the CDR3, is DVKVTQSSRYLVKRTGEKVFLECVQDMDHENMFWYRQDPGLGLRLIYFSYDVKMKEKGDIPEGYSVSREKKERFSLILESASTNQTSMYLCASSLSSHGDTEAFFGQGTRLTVV.

The rearrangement uses TRBV11-2 and TRBJ2-5; D is possibly TRBD2 (5 bases). The germline V and J ends were trimmed by 5 bases and 11 bases, with 18 bases remaining between them. This CDR3 has 13 amino acids. Germline V lookup: CDR1 SGHAT, CDR2 FQNNGV. In DNA form, the CDR3 reads TGTGCCAGCAGCCTCATAAGAGCCGGGGAGCAGTACTTC. This sequence encodes CASSLIRAGEQYF.

The chain uses TRBV7-6 and TRBJ1-1; D is uncertain. V was cut by 5 bases and J by 3 bases, with 10 bases left in between. The germline gives CDR1 SGHVS, CDR2 FNYEAQ. This CDR3 comprises 13 residues. The CDR3 loop reads CASSARTDTEAFF. For the CDR3, the DNA is TGTGCCAGCAGCGCTCGGACGGACACTGAAGCTTTCTTT.

V is TRBV2 and J is TRBJ2-3, with 9 bases fitting TRBD2. J was trimmed by 4 bases and V by 2 bases; bases with no gene match: 10. The CDR3 length is 17 residues. From germline, CDR1 is SNHLY and CDR2 FYNNEI. The CDR3 is CASSERDAGGPPDTQYF. Written as DNA, the CDR3 is TGTGCCAGCAGTGAAAGAGATGCGGGAGGGCCCCCAGATACGCAGTATTTT. Supplemented by reference TRBV2 and TRBJ2-3, the full variable domain reads EPEVTQTPSHQVTQMGQEVILRCVPISNHLYFYWYRQILGQKVEFLVSFYNNEISEKSEIFDDQFSVERPDGSNFTLKIRSTKLEDSAMYFCASSERDAGGPPDTQYFGPGTRLTVL.

This chain connects TRBV5-6 to TRBJ1-6; TRBD1 matches at 7 bases. There are 16 residues in the CDR3. Losses at the gene ends were 1 base for V and 8 bases for J; bases not matched to a gene: 9. Germline-derived CDR1 and CDR2 are SGHDT and YYEEEE. The CDR3 reads CASSLYGTEEYSPLHF. The CDR3 DNA follows: TGTGCCAGCAGCTTGTACGGGACAGAAGAATATTCACCCCTCCACTTT.

The genes are TRBV15 and TRBJ1-2; D is possibly TRBD1 (5 bases). CDR1 and CDR2 from the germline V gene are LNHNV and YYDKDF (reference sequence). V lost 1 base and J lost 5, with 11 bases in between. The CDR3 spans 14 residues. This chain's CDR3 is CATSRGGAPYGYTF. The CDR3 nucleotides are TGTGCCACCAGCAGAGGGGGCGCCCCATATGGCTACACCTTC.

This chain links TRBV6-5 with TRBJ1-1; tentative D call: TRBD1 (5 bases). Germline CDR1 MNHEY, CDR2 SVGAGI. V was shortened by 8 bases and J by 4 bases, with 14 bases between the two germline ends. The CDR3 is made up of 13 amino acids. DNA of the CDR3: TGTGCCAGCGCTTTCAGGGACGTCACTGAAGCTTTCTTT. Translating it yields CASAFRDVTEAFF.

V gene TRBV4-1 combines with J gene TRBJ2-5; D perhaps matches TRBD1 (6 bases). The J call may be in error: the DNA end matches TRBJ2-7 better. CDR3 length equals 15 residues. Per germline, CDR1 MGHRA and CDR2 YSYEKL. As DNA, the CDR3 is TGCGCCAGCAGCCAAGATCATTACAGGGTATACGAGCAGTACTTC. It translates to CASSQDHYRVYEQYF.

The J gene is TRBJ2-3, the V gene TRBV6-5; D is perhaps TRBD1 (7 bases). The CDR3 consists of 16 residues. Trimming pared 0 bases from V and 3 bases from J, leaving 13 bases between. The germline V gene encodes CDR1 MNHEY and CDR2 SVGAGI. The CDR3 sequence: CASSYSSGGRTDTQYF. CDR3 sequence (DNA): TGTGCCAGCAGTTACTCCTCAGGGGGGCGGACAGATACGCAGTATTTT.

V is TRBV27 and J is TRBJ2-3; possible D gene TRBD2, 5 bases. Germline V gene sequence: CDR1 MNHEY, CDR2 SMNVEV (reference sequence). Trimming removed 7 bases from V and 4 bases from J, with 15 bases in between. This CDR3 is 14 amino acids long. CDR3 DNA: TGTGCCAGCAAGAGAGGGTTTAAGGCAGATACGCAGTATTTT. It encodes CASKRGFKADTQYF.

The gene calls are TRBV5-4 and TRBJ1-2, with D hard to call. With 0 bases removed from V and 5 bases from J, the gap between germline ends came to 8 bases. CDR1 and CDR2 from the germline V gene are SGHNT and YYREEE (reference sequence). The CDR3 has 13 amino acids. The CDR3 spells CASSLAGLYGYTF. The CDR3 coding sequence is TGTGCCAGCAGCTTGGCTGGCCTATATGGCTACACCTTC.

The chain joins TRBV27 to TRBJ2-2, with a tentative D call TRBD1 (5 bases). With 6 bases removed from V and 3 bases from J, the gap between germline ends came to 11 bases. The length of the CDR3 is 14 residues. Germline-derived CDR1 and CDR2 are MNHEY and SMNVEV (reference sequence). The CDR3 DNA follows: TGTGCCAGCAGGCTAGGACAAGACACCGGGGAGCTGTTTTTT. This translates into CASRLGQDTGELFF.

This chain links TRBV12-5 with TRBJ2-1; 10 bases align to TRBD1. The CDR3 covers 16 residues. Germline V gives CDR1 LGHNT, CDR2 FRNRAP. Losses at the gene ends were 5 bases for V and 7 bases for J; bases not matched to a gene: 11. CDR3 nucleotides: TGTGCTAGTGGTACGAACCGGGACAGGGGAGGAAATGAGCAGTTCTTC. It codes for CASGTNRDRGGNEQFF.

This clone appeared a single time. This specimen includes other DNA sequences encoding the same CDR3. The rearrangement uses TRBV7-9 and TRBJ1-1; TRBD1 matches at 7 bases. CDR1 is SEHNR and CDR2 is FQNEAQ in the germline V gene (reference sequence). The CDR3 spans 15 residues. J gave up 8 bases and V 1 base, and 10 bases lay outside the gene matches. CDR3 in amino acids: CASSLGQQGRTEAFF. The CDR3 nucleotides read TGTGCCAGCAGCTTAGGGCAACAGGGGCGAACCGAAGCTTTCTTT.

CDR3 DNA sequence: TGCGCCAGCAGCCAGCTCCGGGGCACAGATACGCAGTATTTT. Protein sequence: CASSQLRGTDTQYF. The chain employs TRBV4-1 and TRBJ2-3; D uncertain. Germline values: CDR1 MGHRA, CDR2 YSYEKL. This CDR3 contains 14 residues. V was shortened by 3 bases and J by 1 base, with 8 bases between the two germline ends.

This clone was seen a few times. At the DNA level, this CDR3 is encoded by other sequences in the same sample as well. The gene calls are TRBV18 and TRBJ1-2, with 7 bases matching TRBD1. This CDR3 is 15 amino acids long. The V gene's germline CDR1 is KGHSH and CDR2 LQKENI. Trimming removed 6 bases from V and 4 bases from J; junction bases left unmatched: 11. This chain's CDR3 is CASSPNRGDAYGYTF. CDR3 DNA sequence: TGTGCCAGCTCTCCAAACAGGGGAGACGCCTATGGCTACACCTTC.

CDR3 bases: TGTGCCAGCAGCCCCCGACTAGCGGGAGAACTATACGAGCAGTACTTC. As protein: CASSPRLAGELYEQYF. The J gene is TRBJ2-7, the V gene TRBV7-8, with 12 bases aligning to TRBD2. Germline V gene lookup returns CDR1 SGHVS and CDR2 FQNEAQ. J lost 4 bases, V lost 5 bases, and 9 bases had no gene match. This CDR3 has 16 amino acids.

This chain uses TRBV4-1 with TRBJ2-1; 10 nucleotides match TRBD1. This CDR3 is built from 15 residues. CDR1 and CDR2 from the germline V gene are MGHRA and YSYEKL. Germline trimming cut 5 bases from V and 4 bases from J; bases unmatched to any gene: 5. The CDR3 coding sequence is TGCGCCAGCAGCGCGACAGGGGGCCCTTACAATGAGCAGTTCTTC. Translated, it gives CASSATGGPYNEQFF.

The rearrangement joins TRBV4-1 to TRBJ2-7, with a possible D match to TRBD2 (5 bases). The CDR3 runs to 14 residues. Trimming removed 2 bases from V and 3 bases from J, with 11 bases in between. Germline V gene lookup returns CDR1 MGHRA and CDR2 YSYEKL. CDR3 amino acids: CASSQRESLYEQYF. CDR3 DNA: TGCGCCAGCAGCCAAAGGGAGTCCCTCTACGAGCAGTACTTC.